This T cell receptor (beta chain) appears in the sequencing data of a study of graft-versus-host responses after intestinal transplantation. Background on the study: The recipients all started with anti-thymocyte globulin induction and then took tacrolimus and steroids for around 3 years.

About this clone itself: The antigen remains unidentified.

General study results and limits: HvG clone declines early post-transplant were associated with peak circulating GvH levels. Recipient bone marrow held GvH clones, some seen earlier in ileum or blood.

Method: immunoSEQ multiplex PCR; TCRdb's copy keeps in-frame clones and lacks some. In the table there are 80,000 to 100,000 clones, 85% to 95% of which are singletons. The TCR originated in a human donor who was the organ donor for an intestinal transplant. The sequenced sample was unstimulated CD8+ T cells sorted from spleen or lymph node cells, obtained before transplant.

Here the CDR3 reads CASSQASDGYGYTF. CDR3 DNA: TGTGCCAGCAGCCAGGCCAGCGACGGGTATGGCTACACCTTC. The V gene is TRBV4-2, the J gene TRBJ1-2; no clear D. Trimming took off 3 bases at V and 5 bases at J, with 13 bases between the two ends. The CDR3 is 14 residues long. The germline V gene has CDR1 LGHNA and CDR2 YNFKEQ.